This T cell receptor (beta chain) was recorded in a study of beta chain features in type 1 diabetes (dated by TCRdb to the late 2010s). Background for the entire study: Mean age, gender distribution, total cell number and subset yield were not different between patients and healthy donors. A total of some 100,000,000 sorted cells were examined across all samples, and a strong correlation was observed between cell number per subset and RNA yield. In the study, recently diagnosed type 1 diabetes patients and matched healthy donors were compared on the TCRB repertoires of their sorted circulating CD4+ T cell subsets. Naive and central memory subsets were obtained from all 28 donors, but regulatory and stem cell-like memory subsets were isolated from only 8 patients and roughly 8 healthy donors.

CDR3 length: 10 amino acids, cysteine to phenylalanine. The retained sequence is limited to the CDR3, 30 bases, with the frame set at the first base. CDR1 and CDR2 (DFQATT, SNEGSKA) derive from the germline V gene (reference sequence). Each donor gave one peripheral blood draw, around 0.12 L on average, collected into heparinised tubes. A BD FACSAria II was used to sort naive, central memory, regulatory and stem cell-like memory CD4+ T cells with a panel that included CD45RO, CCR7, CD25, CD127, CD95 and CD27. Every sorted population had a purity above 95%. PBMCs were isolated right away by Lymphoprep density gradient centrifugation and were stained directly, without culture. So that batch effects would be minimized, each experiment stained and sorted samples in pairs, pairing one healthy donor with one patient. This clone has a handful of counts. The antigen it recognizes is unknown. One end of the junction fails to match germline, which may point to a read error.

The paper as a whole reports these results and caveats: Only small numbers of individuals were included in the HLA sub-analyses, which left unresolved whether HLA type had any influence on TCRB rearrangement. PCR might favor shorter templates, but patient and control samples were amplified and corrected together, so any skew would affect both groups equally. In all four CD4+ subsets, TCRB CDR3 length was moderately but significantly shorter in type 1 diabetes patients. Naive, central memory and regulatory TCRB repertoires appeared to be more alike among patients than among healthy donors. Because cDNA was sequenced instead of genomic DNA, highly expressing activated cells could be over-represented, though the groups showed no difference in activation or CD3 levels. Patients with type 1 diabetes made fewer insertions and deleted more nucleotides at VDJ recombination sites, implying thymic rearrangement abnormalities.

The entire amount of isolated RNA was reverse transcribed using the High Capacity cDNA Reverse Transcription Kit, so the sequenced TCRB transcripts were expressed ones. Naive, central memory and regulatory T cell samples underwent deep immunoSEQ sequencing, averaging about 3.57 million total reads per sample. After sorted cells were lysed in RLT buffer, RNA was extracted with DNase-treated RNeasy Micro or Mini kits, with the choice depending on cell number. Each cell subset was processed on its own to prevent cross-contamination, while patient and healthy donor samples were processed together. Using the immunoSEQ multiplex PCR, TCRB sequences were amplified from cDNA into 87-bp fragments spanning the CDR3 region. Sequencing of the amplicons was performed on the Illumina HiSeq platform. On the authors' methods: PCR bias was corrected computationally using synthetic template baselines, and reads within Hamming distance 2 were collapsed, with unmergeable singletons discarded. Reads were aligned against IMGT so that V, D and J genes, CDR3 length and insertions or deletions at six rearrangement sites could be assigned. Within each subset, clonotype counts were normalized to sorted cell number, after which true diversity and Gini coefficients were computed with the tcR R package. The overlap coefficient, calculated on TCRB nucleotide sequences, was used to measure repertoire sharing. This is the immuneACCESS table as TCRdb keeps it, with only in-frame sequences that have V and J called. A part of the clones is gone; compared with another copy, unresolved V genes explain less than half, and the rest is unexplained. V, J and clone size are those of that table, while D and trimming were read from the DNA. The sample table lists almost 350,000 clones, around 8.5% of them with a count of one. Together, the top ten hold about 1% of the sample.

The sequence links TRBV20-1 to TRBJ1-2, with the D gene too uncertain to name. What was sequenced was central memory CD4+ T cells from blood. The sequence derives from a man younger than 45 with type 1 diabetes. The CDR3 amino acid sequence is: CSANQDIIAF. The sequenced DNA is TGCAGTGCTAACCAGGATATTATCGCCTTC.